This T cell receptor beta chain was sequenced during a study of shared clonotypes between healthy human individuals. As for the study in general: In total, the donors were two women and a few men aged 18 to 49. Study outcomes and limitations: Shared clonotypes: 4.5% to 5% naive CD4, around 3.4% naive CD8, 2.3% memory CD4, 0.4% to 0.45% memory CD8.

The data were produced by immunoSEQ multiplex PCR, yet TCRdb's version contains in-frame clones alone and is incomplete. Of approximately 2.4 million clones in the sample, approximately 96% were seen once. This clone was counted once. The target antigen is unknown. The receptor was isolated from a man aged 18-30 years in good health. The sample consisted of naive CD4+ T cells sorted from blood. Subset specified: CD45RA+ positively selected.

The DNA for the CDR3 is TGTGCCAGCAACCTTGGACAGGGAGTAAATCAGCCCCAGCATTTT. It encodes CASNLGQGVNQPQHF. J is TRBJ1-5 and V is TRBV6-1; TRBD1 agrees at 8 bases. The CDR3 spans 15 residues. The junction had 9 bases not matched to a gene; V was cut back by 7 bases and J by 4 bases. The V gene's germline CDR1 is MNHNS and CDR2 SASEGT.